This is a list of T cell receptor beta chains from one sample in a study of Tregs in tolerant kidney transplant recipients. Clones were sequenced by immunoSEQ multiplex PCR, and TCRdb holds only the in-frame ones, with some missing. The sample includes roughly 64,000 clones, roughly 86% of them seen just once. The sequenced sample was CD4+ T cells from blood (PBMCs), obtained 6 months after the transplant. The source of these receptors is a human patient who received a combined kidney and bone marrow transplant. Some of the T cells might come from the graft donor. The CDR3 runs from the conserved cysteine through the conserved F or W. Each record gives: J gene, clone size, V gene, D gene, CDR3 DNA, CDR3 protein. D genes are given only for firm matches. A clone size is listed for some rows: how often the clone was seen (once, few, many), or a class if it is expanded.

j_gene: TRBJ1-1; abundance: few; v_gene: TRBV7-2; d_gene: -; CDR3nt: TGTGCCAGCAGCTTAGCTACAGGGATTCGGACTGAAGCTTTCTTT; CDR3aa: CASSLATGIRTEAFF
j_gene: TRBJ2-5; abundance: -; v_gene: TRBV5-4; d_gene: -; CDR3nt: TGTGCCAGCAGCTTGGCCGGACAGTTATCAGAGACCCAGTACTTC; CDR3aa: CASSLAGQLSETQYF
j_gene: TRBJ2-7; abundance: -; v_gene: TRBV7-3; d_gene: TRBD2; CDR3nt: TGTGCCAGCAGCCCGGGACTAGCTCACGAGCAGTACTTC; CDR3aa: CASSPGLAHEQYF
j_gene: TRBJ2-2; abundance: -; v_gene: TRBV5-1; d_gene: -; CDR3nt: TGCGCCAGCAGCTTCAGGCCGGATCTACCAAACACCGGGGAGCTGTTTTTT; CDR3aa: CASSFRPDLPNTGELFF
j_gene: TRBJ2-5; abundance: -; v_gene: TRBV28; d_gene: TRBD2; CDR3nt: TGTGCCAGCAGTTTCCCGGGACTAGCTAGAGAGACCCAGTACTTC; CDR3aa: CASSFPGLARETQYF
j_gene: TRBJ1-1; abundance: -; v_gene: TRBV18; d_gene: TRBD1; CDR3nt: TGTGCCAGCTCACCACAGACAGGGGAAGCTTTCTTT; CDR3aa: CASSPQTGEAFF
j_gene: TRBJ2-1; abundance: few; v_gene: TRBV7-9; d_gene: TRBD2; CDR3nt: TGTGCCAGCAGCCTTTTAGCGGGGTTCACCGGAGGTGAGCAGTTCTTC; CDR3aa: CASSLLAGFTGGEQFF
j_gene: TRBJ1-2; abundance: -; v_gene: TRBV11-2; d_gene: TRBD1; CDR3nt: TGTGCCAGCAGCTCATTACAGGGGGCCTATGGCTACACCTTC; CDR3aa: CASSSLQGAYGYTF
j_gene: TRBJ2-1; abundance: -; v_gene: TRBV9; d_gene: -; CDR3nt: TGTGCCAGCAGCGTAGTTGCGGGGAGCTACAATGAGCAGTTCTTC; CDR3aa: CASSVVAGSYNEQFF
j_gene: TRBJ2-1; abundance: -; v_gene: TRBV4-2; d_gene: TRBD2; CDR3nt: TGTGCCAGCCGCCCCGGCGGGGGGATGGCCAATGAGCAGTTCTTC; CDR3aa: CASRPGGGMANEQFF
j_gene: TRBJ2-7; abundance: -; v_gene: TRBV6-6; d_gene: -; CDR3nt: TGTGCCAGCGCGAAGCAGGGGATCTACGAGCAGTACTTC; CDR3aa: CASAKQGIYEQYF
j_gene: TRBJ1-2; abundance: once; v_gene: TRBV11-3; d_gene: -; CDR3nt: TGTGCCAGCAGCTCCTCAACAACTAACTATGGCTACACCTTC; CDR3aa: CASSSSTTNYGYTF
j_gene: TRBJ2-6; abundance: -; v_gene: TRBV7-2; d_gene: TRBD2; CDR3nt: TGTGCCAGCAGCTTAAACGGGGGGGCCTCTGGGGCCAACGTCCTGACTTTC; CDR3aa: CASSLNGGASGANVLTF
j_gene: TRBJ1-5; abundance: -; v_gene: TRBV27; d_gene: -; CDR3nt: TGTGCCAGCAGTTTGGAGAGCAATCAGCCCCAGCATTTT; CDR3aa: CASSLESNQPQHF
j_gene: TRBJ1-1; abundance: once; v_gene: TRBV9; d_gene: -; CDR3nt: TGTGCCAGCAGCGTAGGACAGATCAACACTGAAGCTTTCTTT; CDR3aa: CASSVGQINTEAFF
j_gene: TRBJ2-5; abundance: once; v_gene: TRBV7-8; d_gene: -; CDR3nt: TGTGCCAGCAGCTTCCCCGGGGTCCAAGAGACCCAGTACTTC; CDR3aa: CASSFPGVQETQYF
j_gene: TRBJ2-1; abundance: -; v_gene: TRBV6-4; d_gene: TRBD2; CDR3nt: TGTGCCAGCAGTAGACTAGCGGGTCTTTACAATGAGCAGTTCTTC; CDR3aa: CASSRLAGLYNEQFF
j_gene: TRBJ2-5; abundance: -; v_gene: TRBV11-3; d_gene: TRBD1; CDR3nt: TGTGCCAGCAGCGACGGGACAGCCTTTCAAGAGACCCAGTACTTC; CDR3aa: CASSDGTAFQETQYF
j_gene: TRBJ2-1; abundance: -; v_gene: TRBV11-3; d_gene: TRBD2; CDR3nt: TGTGCCAGCAGCTTCCGGACTAGCGGGTTTAGCTCCTACAATGAGCAGTTCTTC; CDR3aa: CASSFRTSGFSSYNEQFF
j_gene: TRBJ1-2; abundance: -; v_gene: TRBV12-2; d_gene: -; CDR3nt: TGTGCAAGTCGCTTAGTTCTCCGGGACAGAGAACTCTATGGCTACACCTTC; CDR3aa: CASRLVLRDRELYGYTF
j_gene: TRBJ1-4; abundance: -; v_gene: TRBV7-2; d_gene: -; CDR3nt: TGTGCCAGCAGCCCACGTGGAGGGGTCAATGAAAAACTGTTTTTT; CDR3aa: CASSPRGGVNEKLFF
j_gene: TRBJ1-1; abundance: once; v_gene: TRBV27; d_gene: -; CDR3nt: TGTGCCAGCAGTTTTGGCCCTCAGAACACTGAAGCTTTCTTT; CDR3aa: CASSFGPQNTEAFF
j_gene: TRBJ1-2; abundance: -; v_gene: TRBV5-1; d_gene: TRBD1; CDR3nt: TGCGCCAGCAGCTTGGAGACAGGGATTTCTCTAGGTTATGGCTACACCTTC; CDR3aa: CASSLETGISLGYGYTF
j_gene: TRBJ1-4; abundance: -; v_gene: TRBV4-3; d_gene: -; CDR3nt: TGCGCCAGCAGCCAAGTTTACGGAAAACTGTTTTTT; CDR3aa: CASSQVYGKLFF
j_gene: TRBJ2-5; abundance: -; v_gene: TRBV5-1; d_gene: TRBD2; CDR3nt: TGCGCCAGCAGCTTGGGCCTGGGACTAGCGGGGCCCCTTACCGAGACCCAGTACTTC; CDR3aa: CASSLGLGLAGPLTETQYF
j_gene: TRBJ2-2; abundance: once; v_gene: TRBV15; d_gene: TRBD2; CDR3nt: TGTGCCACCAGCAGAGATAGGTGGGCAGGGAGGGCCGGGGAGCTGTTTTTT; CDR3aa: CATSRDRWAGRAGELFF
j_gene: TRBJ1-4; abundance: once; v_gene: TRBV27; d_gene: TRBD1; CDR3nt: TGTGCCAGCAGTAACAGGGGGACTAATGAAAAACTGTTTTTT; CDR3aa: CASSNRGTNEKLFF
j_gene: TRBJ1-1; abundance: -; v_gene: TRBV7-9; d_gene: TRBD1; CDR3nt: TGTGCCAGCAGCTCGGACAGGGGGAACACTGAAGCTTTCTTT; CDR3aa: CASSSDRGNTEAFF
j_gene: TRBJ1-2; abundance: once; v_gene: TRBV28; d_gene: TRBD1; CDR3nt: TGTGCCAGCAGTCCTAAACTAGACAGGGGCTATGGCTACACCTTC; CDR3aa: CASSPKLDRGYGYTF
j_gene: TRBJ2-7; abundance: few; v_gene: TRBV6-1; d_gene: TRBD2; CDR3nt: TGTGCCAGCAGTGAAGGTAGCGGGGCCTCCTACGAGCAGTACTTC; CDR3aa: CASSEGSGASYEQYF